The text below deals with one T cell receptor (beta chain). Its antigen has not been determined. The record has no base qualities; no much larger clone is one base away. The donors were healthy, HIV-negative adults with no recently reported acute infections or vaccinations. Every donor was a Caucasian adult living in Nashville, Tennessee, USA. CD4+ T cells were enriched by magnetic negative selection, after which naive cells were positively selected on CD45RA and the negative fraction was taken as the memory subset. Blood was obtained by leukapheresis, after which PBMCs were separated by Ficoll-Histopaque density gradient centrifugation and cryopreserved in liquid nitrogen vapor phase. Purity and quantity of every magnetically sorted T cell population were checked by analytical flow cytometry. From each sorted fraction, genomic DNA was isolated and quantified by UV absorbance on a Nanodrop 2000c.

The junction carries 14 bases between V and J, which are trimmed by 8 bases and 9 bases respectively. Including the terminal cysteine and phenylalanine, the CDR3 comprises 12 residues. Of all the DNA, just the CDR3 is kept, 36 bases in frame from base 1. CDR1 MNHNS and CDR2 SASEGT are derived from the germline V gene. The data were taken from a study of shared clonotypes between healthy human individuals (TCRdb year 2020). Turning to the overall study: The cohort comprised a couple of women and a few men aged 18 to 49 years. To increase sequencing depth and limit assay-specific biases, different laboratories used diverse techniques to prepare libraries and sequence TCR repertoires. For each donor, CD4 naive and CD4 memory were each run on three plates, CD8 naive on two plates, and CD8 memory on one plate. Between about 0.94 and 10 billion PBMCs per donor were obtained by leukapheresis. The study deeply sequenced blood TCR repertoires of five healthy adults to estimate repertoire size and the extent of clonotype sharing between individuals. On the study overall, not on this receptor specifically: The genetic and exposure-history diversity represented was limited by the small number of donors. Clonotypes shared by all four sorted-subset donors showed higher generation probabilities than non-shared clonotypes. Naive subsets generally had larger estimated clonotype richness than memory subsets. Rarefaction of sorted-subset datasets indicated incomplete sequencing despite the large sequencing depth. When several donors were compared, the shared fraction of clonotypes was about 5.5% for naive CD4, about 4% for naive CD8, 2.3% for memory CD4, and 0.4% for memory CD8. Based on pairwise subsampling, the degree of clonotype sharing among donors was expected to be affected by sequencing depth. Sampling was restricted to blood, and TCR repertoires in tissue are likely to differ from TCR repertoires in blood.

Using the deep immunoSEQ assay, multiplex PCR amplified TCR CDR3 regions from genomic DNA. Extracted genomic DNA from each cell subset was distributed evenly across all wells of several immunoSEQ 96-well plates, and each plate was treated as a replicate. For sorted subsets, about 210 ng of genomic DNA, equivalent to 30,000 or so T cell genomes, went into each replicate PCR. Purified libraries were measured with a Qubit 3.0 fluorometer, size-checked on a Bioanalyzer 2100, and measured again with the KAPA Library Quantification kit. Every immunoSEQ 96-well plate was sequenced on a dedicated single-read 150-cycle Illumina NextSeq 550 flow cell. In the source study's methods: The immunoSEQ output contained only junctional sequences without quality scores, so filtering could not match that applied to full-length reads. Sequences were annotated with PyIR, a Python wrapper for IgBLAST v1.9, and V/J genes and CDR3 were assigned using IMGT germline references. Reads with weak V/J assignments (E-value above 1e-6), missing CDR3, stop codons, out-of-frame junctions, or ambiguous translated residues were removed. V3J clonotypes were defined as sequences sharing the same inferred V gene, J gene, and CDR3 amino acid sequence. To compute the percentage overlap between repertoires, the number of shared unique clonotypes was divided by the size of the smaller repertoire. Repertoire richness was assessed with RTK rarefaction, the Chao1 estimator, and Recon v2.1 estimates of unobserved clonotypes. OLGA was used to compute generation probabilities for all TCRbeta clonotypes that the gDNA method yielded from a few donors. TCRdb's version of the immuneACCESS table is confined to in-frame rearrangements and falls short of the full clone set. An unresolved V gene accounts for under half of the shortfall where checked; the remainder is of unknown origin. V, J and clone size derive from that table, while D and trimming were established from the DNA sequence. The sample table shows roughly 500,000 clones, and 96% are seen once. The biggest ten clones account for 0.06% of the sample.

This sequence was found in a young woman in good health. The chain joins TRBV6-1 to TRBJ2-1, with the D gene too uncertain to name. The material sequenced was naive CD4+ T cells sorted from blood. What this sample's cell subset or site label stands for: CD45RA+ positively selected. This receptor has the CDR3 CASRSSTREQFF. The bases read TGTGCCAGCCGAAGTTCCACCCGTGAGCAGTTCTTC.